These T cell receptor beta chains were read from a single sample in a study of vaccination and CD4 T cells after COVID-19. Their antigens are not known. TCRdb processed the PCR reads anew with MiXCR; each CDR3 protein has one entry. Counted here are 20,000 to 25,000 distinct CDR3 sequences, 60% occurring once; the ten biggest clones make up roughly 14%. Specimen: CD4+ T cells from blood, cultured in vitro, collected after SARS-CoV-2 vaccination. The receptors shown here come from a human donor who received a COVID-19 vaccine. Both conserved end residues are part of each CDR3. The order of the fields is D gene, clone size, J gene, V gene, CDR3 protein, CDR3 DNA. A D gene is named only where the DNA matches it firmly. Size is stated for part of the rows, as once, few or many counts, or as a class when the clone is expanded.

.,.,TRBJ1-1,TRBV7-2,CASSLNSRGTEAFF,TGTGCCAGCAGCTTAAACAGCAGGGGCACTGAAGCTTTCTTT
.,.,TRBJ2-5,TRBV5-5,CASSSPVVSAPRSETQYF,TGTGCCAGCAGCTCCCCCGTGGTTTCGGCCCCCCGCTCAGAGACCCAGTACTTC
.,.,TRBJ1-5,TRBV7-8,CASSSTGKGGNQPQHF,TGTGCCAGCAGCTCCACCGGCAAGGGAGGGAATCAGCCCCAGCATTTT
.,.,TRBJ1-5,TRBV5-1,CASSHLGQFNQPQHF,TGCGCCAGCAGCCACTTAGGACAGTTCAATCAGCCCCAGCATTTT
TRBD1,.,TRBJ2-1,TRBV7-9,CASSPTGVEDNEQFF,TGTGCCAGCAGCCCTACAGGGGTAGAAGACAATGAGCAGTTCTTC
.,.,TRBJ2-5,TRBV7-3,CASGIRGEDRETQYF,TGTGCCAGCGGCATACGCGGGGAGGATCGAGAGACCCAGTACTTC
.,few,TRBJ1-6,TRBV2,CASTESRGSPLHF,TGTGCCAGCACTGAAAGTCGGGGTTCACCCCTCCACTTT
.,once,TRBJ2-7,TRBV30,CAWSAGKPYEQYF,TGTGCCTGGAGTGCGGGAAAACCTTACGAGCAGTACTTC
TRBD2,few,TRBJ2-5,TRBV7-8,CASSLGTSGLYQETQYF,TGTGCCAGCAGCTTAGGGACTAGCGGGTTGTACCAAGAGACCCAGTACTTC
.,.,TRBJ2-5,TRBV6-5,CASSYSRGDGETQYF,TGTGCCAGCAGTTACTCGAGAGGGGATGGAGAGACCCAGTACTTC
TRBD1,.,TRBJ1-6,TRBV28,CASSPRMTGGNSPLHF,TGTGCCAGCAGCCCTCGGATGACAGGGGGTAATTCACCCCTCCACTTT
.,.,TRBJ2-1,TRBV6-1,CASILSGGLLSSSYNEQFF,TGTGCCAGCATTTTATCGGGGGGCCTACTATCCAGCTCCTACAATGAGCAGTTCTTC
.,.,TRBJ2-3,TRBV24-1,CATSDTGGGDTQYF,TGTGCCACCAGTGATACAGGGGGGGGGGATACGCAGTATTTT
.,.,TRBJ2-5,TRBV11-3,CASSFEDRQETQYF,TGTGCCAGCAGCTTCGAAGACAGGCAAGAGACCCAGTACTTC
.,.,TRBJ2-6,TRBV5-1,CASSLVAGGSGANVLTF,TGCGCCAGCAGCTTGGTTGCCGGGGGCTCTGGGGCCAACGTCCTGACTTTC
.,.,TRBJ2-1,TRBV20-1,CSSQGNNEQFF,TGCAGTAGCCAGGGAAACAATGAGCAGTTCTTC
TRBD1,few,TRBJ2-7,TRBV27,CASSPGAGGSYEQYF,TGTGCCAGCAGCCCCGGCGCAGGGGGCTCCTACGAGCAGTACTTC
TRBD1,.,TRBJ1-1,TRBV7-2,CASSSQGAGAFF,TGTGCCAGCAGCTCACAGGGGGCGGGGGCTTTCTTT
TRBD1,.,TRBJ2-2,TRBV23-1,CASSYQGARAGELFF,TGCGCCAGCAGTTACCAGGGGGCGAGGGCCGGGGAGCTGTTTTTT
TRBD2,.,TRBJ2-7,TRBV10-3,CAISDPRLAGSYEQYF,TGTGCCATCAGTGACCCGAGACTAGCGGGGTCCTACGAGCAGTACTTC
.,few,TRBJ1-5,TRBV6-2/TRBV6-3,CASTSPGHLFLAQHF,TGTGCCAGCACATCCCCGGGACACCTCTTTTTGGCCCAGCATTTT
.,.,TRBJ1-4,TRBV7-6,CASSRVGEKLFF,TGTGCCAGCAGCAGGGTAGGGGAAAAACTGTTTTTT
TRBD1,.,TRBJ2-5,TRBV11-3,CASSPGTGGSGETQYF,TGTGCCAGCAGCCCTGGGACAGGGGGCTCGGGGGAGACCCAGTACTTC
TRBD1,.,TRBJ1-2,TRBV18,CASSLDRGRNYGYTF,TGTGCCAGCTCACTCGACAGGGGACGGAACTATGGCTACACCTTC
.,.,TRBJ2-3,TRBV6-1,CAGEATAIVFTSTDTQYF,TGTGCCGGGGAGGCCACCGCCATAGTTTTCACTAGCACAGATACGCAGTATTTT
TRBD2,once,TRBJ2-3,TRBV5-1,CASSALAGGVPDTQYF,TGCGCCAGCAGCGCCCTAGCGGGGGGGGTTCCAGATACGCAGTATTTT
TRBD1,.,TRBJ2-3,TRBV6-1,CASSAGQELTDTQYF,TGTGCCAGCAGTGCCGGACAGGAACTCACAGATACGCAGTATTTT
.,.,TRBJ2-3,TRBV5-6,CASSPHLGGAGTDTQYF,TGTGCCAGCAGCCCCCATCTAGGGGGGGCCGGCACAGATACGCAGTATTTT
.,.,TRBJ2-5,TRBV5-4,CASSLFARGYQETQYF,TGTGCCAGCAGCTTGTTTGCAAGGGGGTACCAAGAGACCCAGTACTTC
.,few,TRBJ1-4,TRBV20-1,CSARSQATNEKLFF,TGCAGTGCTAGAAGTCAGGCGACTAATGAAAAACTGTTTTTT
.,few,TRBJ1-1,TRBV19,CASSSDRENTEAFF,TGTGCCAGTAGTTCCGACCGGGAGAACACTGAAGCTTTCTTT
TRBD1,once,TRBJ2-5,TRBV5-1,CASSLGQGMGETQYF,TGCGCCAGCAGCTTGGGACAGGGCATGGGGGAGACCCAGTACTTC
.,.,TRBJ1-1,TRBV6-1,CASSEVPSEAFF,TGTGCCAGCAGTGAAGTACCCTCTGAAGCTTTCTTT
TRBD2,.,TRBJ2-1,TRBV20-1,CSARTRLAVNEQFF,TGCAGTGCCAGGACGAGGCTAGCGGTCAATGAGCAGTTCTTC
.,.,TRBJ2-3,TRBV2,CASSELQGSMTQYF,TGTGCCAGCAGTGAATTGCAGGGGTCAATGACGCAGTATTTT
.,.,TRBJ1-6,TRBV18,CASSRQDRPSPLHF,TGTGCCAGCTCAAGACAGGATCGCCCTTCACCCCTCCACTTT
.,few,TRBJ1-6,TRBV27,CASSLEGDSPLHF,TGTGCCAGCAGTTTGGAGGGGGACTCACCCCTCCACTTT
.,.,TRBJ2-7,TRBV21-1,CASSKSIGGRASYEQYF,TGTGCCAGCAGCAAGAGCATTGGGGGCAGGGCGTCCTACGAGCAGTACTTC
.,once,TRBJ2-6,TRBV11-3,CASSLMSSGANVLTF,TGTGCCAGCAGCTTAATGAGCTCTGGGGCCAACGTCCTGACTTTC
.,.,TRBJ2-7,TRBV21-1,CASSKDSDTYEQYF,TGTGCCAGCAGCAAAGATTCAGACACCTACGAGCAGTACTTC
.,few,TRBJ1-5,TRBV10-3,CAISESTGLGQPQHF,TGTGCCATCAGTGAGTCGACGGGGTTAGGTCAGCCCCAGCATTTT
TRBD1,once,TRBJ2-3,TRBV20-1,CSAQGGPSTDTQYF,TGCAGTGCGCAAGGGGGCCCGAGCACAGATACGCAGTATTTT
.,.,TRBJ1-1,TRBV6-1,CASSKTSLNTEAFF,TGTGCCAGCAGTAAGACATCCTTGAACACTGAAGCTTTCTTT
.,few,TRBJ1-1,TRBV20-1,CSAKTGNTEAFF,TGCAGTGCTAAGACAGGGAACACTGAAGCTTTCTTT
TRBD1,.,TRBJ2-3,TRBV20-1,CSAIDRGEADTQYF,TGCAGTGCGATAGACAGGGGGGAGGCAGATACGCAGTATTTT
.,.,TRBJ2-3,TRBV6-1,CASKLGTLTDTQYF,TGTGCCAGCAAACTCGGGACTCTCACAGATACGCAGTATTTT
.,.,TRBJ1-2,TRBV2,CASSELGGYGYTF,TGTGCCAGCAGTGAACTCGGGGGGTATGGCTACACCTTC